These 30 T cell receptor beta chains share one sample of origin, sequenced in a study of shared clonotypes between healthy human individuals. TCRdb keeps only in-frame clones here, not all; method: immunoSEQ multiplex PCR. Of millions of clones detected, around 95% appear once; the ten largest clones hold about 0.13%. Specimen: naive CD4+ T cells sorted from blood. Documented subset: CD45RA+ positively selected. The source is a man aged 18 to 29 in good health.

CDR3 loop: CASSLRTYYGYTF. The CDR3 DNA is TGCGCCAGCAGCCTACGGACTTACTATGGCTACACCTTC. The rearrangement uses TRBV5-1 and TRBJ1-2, with no clear D. There are 13 residues in the CDR3. Trimming cost V 4 bases and J 3 bases, with 10 bases left between them. CDR1 and CDR2 from the germline V gene are SGHRS and YFSETQ.

This chain connects TRBV11-2 to TRBJ1-5; D ambiguous. Germline CDR1 reads SGHAT; CDR2 reads FQNNGV. This CDR3 is 13 amino acids long. Trimming cost V 3 bases and J 4 bases, with 7 bases left between them. The CDR3: CASSLSENQPQHF. The CDR3 DNA sequence: TGTGCCAGCAGCTTGTCGGAGAATCAGCCCCAGCATTTT.

This chain links TRBV7-9 with TRBJ2-7, with TRBD2 matching over 7 bases. Germline values: CDR1 SEHNR, CDR2 FQNEAQ (reference sequence). V gave up 5 bases and J gave up 0 bases; unmatched junction bases: 13. CDR3 length: 17 residues. CDR3 loop: CASSPGGLAVLSYEQYF. Written as DNA, the CDR3 is TGTGCCAGCAGCCCCGGTGGTCTAGCGGTGCTCTCCTACGAGCAGTACTTC.

This clone occurred once. Additional DNA sequences in this sample encode the identical CDR3. CDR3 region: CASSPKRETQYF. The CDR3 nucleotides read TGTGCCAGCTCACCCAAGAGGGAGACCCAGTACTTC. V and J are TRBV18 and TRBJ2-5; D call uncertain. CDR1 is KGHSH, CDR2 LQKENI, per germline. V was trimmed by 3 bases and J by 5 bases, leaving 7 bases between them. This CDR3 is built from 12 residues.

Details on this clone: At one end, the junction sequence differs from germline, possibly due to a read error. This chain uses TRBV7-9 with TRBJ2-4, with 7 positions matching TRBD2. CDR3 size: 12 residues. Germline V gene lookup returns CDR1 SEHNR and CDR2 FQNEAQ (reference sequence). DNA for the CDR3: TGTGCCAGCAGCCTAGCGGCTTACATTCAGTACTTC. This sequence encodes CASSLAAYIQYF.

This clone occurred once. This chain links TRBV10-3 with TRBJ2-1, with D unresolved. The CDR3 extends over 11 amino acids. V dropped 7 bases and J dropped 3 bases, with 4 bases sitting between them. Germline V gene data show CDR1 as ENHRY and CDR2 as SYGVKD. The CDR3 DNA reads as TGTGCCATCACGGTCTACAATGAGCAGTTCTTC. This encodes CAITVYNEQFF.

The chain links TRBV6-5 to TRBJ2-5; TRBD2 is a possible D gene (6 bases). This CDR3 region has 13 residues. V was cut by 7 bases and J by 5 bases, with 14 bases left in between. Germline CDR1 MNHEY, CDR2 SVGAGI. CDR3 amino acids: CASKPAGWETQYF. CDR3 DNA sequence: TGTGCCAGCAAACCCGCGGGATGGGAGACCCAGTACTTC.

This sequence joins TRBV29-1 and TRBJ2-5; D might be TRBD1 or TRBD2, each matching 5 bases. Trimming stripped 6 bases from V and 5 bases from J, with 10 bases between. Germline CDR1 reads SQVTM; CDR2 reads ANQGSEA. This CDR3 has 11 residues. CDR3 residues: CSVRDPETQYF. CDR3 DNA sequence: TGCAGCGTAAGGGACCCCGAGACCCAGTACTTC.

With respect to this clone: In the same sample, other DNA sequences code for this CDR3. CDR3 loop: CASSLLGSGANVLTF. The CDR3 DNA follows: TGTGCCAGCAGTTTACTGGGATCTGGGGCCAACGTCCTGACTTTC. The chain joins TRBV28 to TRBJ2-6, with no clear D. The CDR3 has 15 residues. The V gene lost 2 bases and the J gene lost 1 base, with 6 bases spanning the gap. Germline CDR1 reads MDHEN; CDR2 reads SYDVKM.

The chain joins TRBV19 to TRBJ2-7; 7 positions agree with TRBD2. The CDR3 covers 14 residues. Germline CDR1 and CDR2: LNHDA and SQIVND (reference sequence). J gave up 4 bases and V 5 bases, and 8 bases lay outside the gene matches. The CDR3 DNA sequence: TGTGCCAGTAGTGCCGGGACGGGAGGATACGAGCAGTACTTC. Translating gives CASSAGTGGYEQYF.

The genes are TRBV11-3 and TRBJ2-5; no definite D call. V shed 3 bases and J shed 1 base, with 9 bases lying between them. Germline loops: CDR1 SGHNT, CDR2 YENEEA. The CDR3 runs 14 residues. CDR3 in amino acids: CASSFGPGQETQYF. Written as DNA, the CDR3 is TGTGCCAGCAGCTTCGGACCTGGCCAAGAGACCCAGTACTTC.

The table lists this clone with a few counts. The genes are TRBV7-6 and TRBJ1-2; D is perhaps TRBD1 (5 bases). The CDR3 is 13 residues long. The germline V gene encodes CDR1 SGHVS and CDR2 FNYEAQ. V gave up 3 bases and J gave up 6 bases, with 11 bases separating them. In nucleotides, the CDR3 is TGTGCCAGCAGCTTTGGGACGGATGATGGCTACACCTTC. Residues: CASSFGTDDGYTF.

The V and J genes are TRBV9 and TRBJ2-7, with D perhaps TRBD1 (5 bases). V was shortened by 3 bases and J by 4 bases, with 14 bases between the two germline ends. Germline values: CDR1 SGDLS, CDR2 YYNGEE. The CDR3 is made up of 14 amino acids. As DNA, the CDR3 is TGTGCCAGCAGCGGGACAAAAGACTCGTACGAGCAGTACTTC. Amino acids: CASSGTKDSYEQYF.

This sequence joins TRBV10-3 and TRBJ2-7; tentative D call: TRBD2 (5 bases). Trimming pared 8 bases from V and 3 bases from J, leaving 14 bases between. CDR3 length equals 13 residues. CDR1 is ENHRY, CDR2 SYGVKD, per germline. The CDR3 DNA is TGTGCCATCGCCTCCCCGGGGTTCTACGAGCAGTACTTC. It codes for CAIASPGFYEQYF.

The chain combines TRBV9 with TRBJ1-1; no clear D gene. Germline V gene sequence: CDR1 SGDLS, CDR2 YYNGEE. CDR3 size: 15 residues. With 2 bases removed from V and 4 bases from J, the gap between germline ends came to 15 bases. DNA of the CDR3: TGTGCCAGCAGCGTTCAATTTGGGGTTGGCACTGAAGCTTTCTTT. Translating it yields CASSVQFGVGTEAFF. The full variable domain, with the rest looked up from reference TRBV9 and TRBJ1-1, is DSGVTQTPKHLITATGQRVTLRCSPRSGDLSVYWYQQSLDQGLQFLIQYYNGEERAKGNILERFSAQQFPDLHSELNLSSLELGDSALYFCASSVQFGVGTEAFFGQGTRLTVV.

As to this clone: Within the sample, other DNA sequences also encode this same CDR3. J is TRBJ2-5 and V is TRBV19; 13 bases fit TRBD2. Germline CDR1 and CDR2: LNHDA and SQIVND (reference sequence). The CDR3 loop spans 14 amino acids. Losses at the gene ends were 8 bases for V and 4 bases for J; bases not matched to a gene: 4. The CDR3 DNA sequence: TGTGCCAGTTCGACTAGCGGGGGGTTAGAGACCCAGTACTTC. Protein: CASSTSGGLETQYF.

The chain is built from TRBV30 and TRBJ1-4; 7 nucleotides align to TRBD1. The J segment lost 13 bases and the V segment lost 0 bases, leaving 5 bases of the junction unmatched. CDR1 is GTSNPN, CDR2 SVGIG, per germline (reference sequence). This CDR3 comprises 12 residues. CDR3 in DNA: TGTGCCTGGAGTGTCCCGACAGGGAGACTGTTTTTT. It specifies CAWSVPTGRLFF. Complete variable domain (other parts from reference TRBV30 and TRBJ1-4): SQTIHQWPATLVQPVGSPLSLECTVEGTSNPNLYWYRQAAGRGLQLLFYSVGIGQISSEVPQNLSASRPQDRQFILSSKKLLLSDSGFYLCAWSVPTGRLFFGSGTQLSVL.

The chain has TRBV6-6 and TRBJ2-5; D call uncertain. Trimming shortened V by 6 bases and J by 5 bases, and 7 bases separated the two germline ends. Germline V gene data show CDR1 as MNHNY and CDR2 as SVGAGI (reference sequence). This CDR3 spans 11 amino acids. CDR3 in amino acids: CASSLRETQYF. The CDR3, as DNA: TGTGCCAGCAGCCTTAGGGAGACCCAGTACTTC.

V usage is TRBV7-2 and J usage is TRBJ2-3; 8 nucleotides agree with TRBD2. Germline V gene sequence: CDR1 SGHTA, CDR2 FQGNSA. Trimming cost V 1 base and J 11 bases; bases outside gene matches: 14. The CDR3 is 16 residues long. Written as DNA, the CDR3 is TGTGCCAGCAGCTTAGGAGGAACGGGAGGGGGAGTAAGGCAGTATTTT. Translation gives CASSLGGTGGGVRQYF.

This sequence joins TRBV28 and TRBJ2-5, with TRBD2 identical over 8 bases. The V gene's germline CDR1 is MDHEN and CDR2 SYDVKM. The length of the CDR3 is 17 residues. V lost 2 bases, J lost 2 bases, and 10 bases stayed unmatched. The CDR3 nucleotides are TGTGCCAGCAGTTTAATAGGCTTGACTAGCGAACAAGAGACCCAGTACTTC. This translates into CASSLIGLTSEQETQYF.

The rearrangement uses TRBV6-1 and TRBJ1-6; 7 bases match TRBD1. The CDR3 covers 13 residues. Trimming cost V 7 bases and J 6 bases; bases outside gene matches: 3. Germline V gene lookup returns CDR1 MNHNS and CDR2 SASEGT. CDR3 sequence: CASKGQTNSPLHF. DNA for the CDR3: TGTGCCAGCAAGGGACAGACTAATTCACCCCTCCACTTT.

The chain links TRBV6-5 to TRBJ2-7; 7 nucleotides line up with TRBD1. The CDR3 totals 13 residues. The germline V gene has CDR1 MNHEY and CDR2 SVGAGI. Germline trimming cut 6 bases from V and 3 bases from J; bases unmatched to any gene: 5. The CDR3 sequence: CASSDRVDYEQYF. The DNA of the CDR3 is TGTGCCAGCAGCGACAGGGTCGACTACGAGCAGTACTTC.

V gene TRBV10-3 combines with J gene TRBJ2-7, with D perhaps TRBD1 (5 bases). CDR3 size: 14 residues. Trimming pared 0 bases from V and 0 bases from J, leaving 6 bases between. Germline V gene lookup returns CDR1 ENHRY and CDR2 SYGVKD. The CDR3 bases are TGTGCCATCAGTGAGTCCAGGGTCTCCTACGAGCAGTACTTC. Its translation: CAISESRVSYEQYF.

This chain connects TRBV30 to TRBJ1-1, with D hard to call. The V gene lost 1 base and the J gene lost 0 bases, with 9 bases spanning the gap. The germline V gene encodes CDR1 GTSNPN and CDR2 SVGIG (reference sequence). The CDR3 sequence is 14 residues long. The CDR3 loop is CAWSADPLNTEAFF. The CDR3 nucleotides are TGTGCCTGGAGTGCGGACCCGTTGAACACTGAAGCTTTCTTT.

This sequence joins TRBV10-3 and TRBJ2-1, with D tentatively TRBD2 (5 bases). Germline V gives CDR1 ENHRY, CDR2 SYGVKD. The V gene lost 6 bases and the J gene lost 8 bases, with 14 bases spanning the gap. CDR3 length: 13 amino acids. This chain's CDR3 is CAISPPGSDEQFF. The CDR3 DNA reads TGTGCCATCAGCCCTCCGGGTAGCGATGAGCAGTTCTTC.

This sequence joins TRBV4-1 and TRBJ2-1, with 10 bases fitting TRBD2. Germline V CDR1 and CDR2: MGHRA, YSYEKL. V dropped 1 base and J dropped 6; count of bases not matched to a gene: 6. This CDR3 has 16 residues. The CDR3 DNA follows: TGCGCCAGCAGCCAAGGGGATAGCGGGGGGCTCAATGAGCAGTTCTTC. The encoded protein is CASSQGDSGGLNEQFF.

This clone was counted a few times. The chain links TRBV29-1 to TRBJ1-3, with a weak D call TRBD1 (6 bases). Germline lookup yields CDR1 SQVTM and CDR2 ANQGSEA. Trimming took 2 bases from V and 0 from J, leaving 11 bases between them. This CDR3 has 15 residues. The CDR3 sequence is CSVEQGTYSGNTIYF. The DNA for the CDR3 is TGCAGCGTTGAACAGGGGACCTACTCTGGAAACACCATATATTTT.

The chain uses TRBV11-3 and TRBJ1-3; weak D call: TRBD1 (6 bases). The germline gives CDR1 SGHNT, CDR2 YENEEA. The V end was cut by 5 bases, the J end by 0 bases, with 14 bases between. This CDR3 has 16 amino acids. CDR3 amino acids: CASSPRGGDSGNTIYF. DNA of the CDR3: TGTGCCAGCAGCCCCCGGGGGGGCGACTCTGGAAACACCATATATTTT.

V gene TRBV18 combines with J gene TRBJ2-1; 13 bases align to TRBD2. The germline CDR1 and CDR2 sequences are KGHSH and LQKENI. This CDR3 is 16 amino acids long. V shed 1 base and J 6 bases; nucleotides not matched to a gene: 3. The CDR3 DNA reads as TGTGCCAGCTCACCACAACTAGCGGGGGGGCCCAATGAGCAGTTCTTC. The encoded protein is CASSPQLAGGPNEQFF.

The CDR3 DNA sequence: TGTGCCAGCAGTGGACAGGGGAATGGAAACACCATATATTTT. Translation: CASSGQGNGNTIYF. The genes are TRBV6-1 and TRBJ1-3, with TRBD1 identical over 8 bases. Germline values: CDR1 MNHNS, CDR2 SASEGT. The trim removed 4 bases at V and 3 bases at J, leaving 2 bases unmatched. CDR3 size: 14 residues.